A selection of T cell receptor beta chains follows, all from one sample in a study of blood T cell repertoires in COVID-19. Profiling relied on immunoSEQ multiplex PCR, and the TCRdb table lists in-frame clones only, not all of them. The table includes some 88,000 clones, around 85% detected once. The sequenced material came from peripheral blood. These receptor sequences come from a woman between 70 and 85 years old with acute or convalescent COVID-19. Each CDR3 is given with its conserved first and last residue.

J gene	V gene	CDR3 protein
TRBJ1-2	TRBV11-2	CASSLSPGDFDGYTF
TRBJ1-6	TRBV5-6	CASSASSYNSPLHF
TRBJ1-4	TRBV7-6	CASSLNPGTGNEKLFF
TRBJ2-1	TRBV27	CASSTGAFSYNEQFF
TRBJ2-1	TRBV11-2	CASSPRPSGGHEQFF
TRBJ1-2	TRBV25-1	CASSELDTFYGYTF
TRBJ1-3	TRBV18	CASSPGQGATGNTIYF
TRBJ2-5	TRBV11-3	CASNRGNTVQETQYF
TRBJ2-1	TRBV4-1	CASSQDGGIGQFF
TRBJ1-2	TRBV6-5	CASRLAGSNYGYTF
TRBJ2-4	TRBV13	CASREGHLAKNIQYF
TRBJ1-5	TRBV19	CASSTWTGDYSNQPQHF
TRBJ2-3	TRBV19	CASSPPGKRGGNTQYF
TRBJ1-1	TRBV28	CASSLSAGGRKAFF
TRBJ1-5	TRBV3-1/TRBV3-2	CASSQDRGSQPQHF
TRBJ2-1	TRBV10-3	CSASAGDNEQFF
TRBJ2-1	TRBV19	CASRPRLAVYNEQFF
TRBJ2-5	TRBV7-2	CASSFPITGAQETQYF
TRBJ2-1	TRBV27	CASSLVPYSEQFF
TRBJ2-2	TRBV2	CASSEIGQGTGELFF
TRBJ2-5	TRBV5-1	CASRAGGGEETQYF
TRBJ1-1	TRBV5-5	CASSVRDRNTEAFF
TRBJ2-5	TRBV27	CASSLSSGGAVETQYF
TRBJ2-1	TRBV5-1	CASSLGPSGGALNEQFF
TRBJ1-1	TRBV6-1	CASSERQGLFAEAFF
TRBJ2-1	TRBV5-1	CASSLVQGALGEQFF
TRBJ2-2	TRBV6-5	CASRVTGGNTGELFF
TRBJ2-2	TRBV5-8	CASSLYRDTGELFF
TRBJ1-1	TRBV2	CASSETQGTVVTEAFF
TRBJ2-1	TRBV5-1	CASSPGVRTGGELRYNEQFF
TRBJ1-6	TRBV6-6	CASNRDRVSSPLHF
TRBJ1-5	TRBV30	CAWSEQPNQPQHF
TRBJ2-1	TRBV5-6	CASSLGAGGPSEQFF
TRBJ1-1	TRBV13	CASSNYTEAFF
TRBJ1-3	TRBV27	CASSRDRGLGNTIYF
TRBJ1-2	TRBV2	CASSRQDPYGYTF
TRBJ1-1	TRBV25-1	CASSDAGKAANTEAFF
TRBJ2-1	TRBV9	CASSASGTRVHEQFF
TRBJ1-3	TRBV3-1/TRBV3-2	CASSQDPGGGNTIYF
TRBJ2-1	TRBV27	CASSLQRTGVDSYNEQFF
TRBJ1-2	TRBV29-1	CSVDSALYGYTF
TRBJ1-2	TRBV12-5	CASVGGGGYTF
TRBJ1-1	TRBV6-5	CASSDGTAEAFF
TRBJ2-1	TRBV4-3	CASSQGSSGRSSYNEQFF
TRBJ1-2	TRBV5-6	CASSRDRYNGYTF
TRBJ1-4	TRBV6-5	CASGVRVGTNEKLFF
TRBJ1-1	TRBV5-4	CASNIVGVMNTEAFF
TRBJ1-5	TRBV30	CAWGTGTQPQHF
TRBJ1-1	TRBV2	CASSKGDYAEAFF
TRBJ1-4	TRBV5-1	CASRKVPGGDEKLFF